One and the same sample provided the 15 T cell receptor beta chains below, sequenced in a study of T cells in Graves' hyperthyroidism and ophthalmopathy. The investigators amplified TCR beta CDR3 regions from RNA transcripts. HTBI primers drove first-round RT-PCR of the TCR CDR3. TCRdb passed the multiplex PCR reads through MiXCR, listing each CDR3 protein once. The sample carries over 700,000 distinct CDR3 sequences, roughly a third recorded once. The sample taken for sequencing was blood. The origin of the receptors is a woman between 35 and 50 years old with Graves' hyperthyroidism.

The rearrangement joins TRBV28 to TRBJ1-2; D remains ambiguous. V lost 8 bases to trimming and J lost 6 bases, with 16 bases between them. Germline CDR1 is MDHEN and CDR2 is SYDVKM. The CDR3 covers 13 residues. Written as DNA, the CDR3 is TGTGCCAGCGGCTCTGTAGGAACAAATGGCTACACCTTC. Its translation: CASGSVGTNGYTF.

The V call is TRBV29-1, the J call TRBJ1-1; D remains unclear. The CDR3 runs to 13 residues. The V and J ends lost 6 bases and 1 base respectively, with 12 bases between them. Germline assignment: CDR1 SQVTM and CDR2 ANQGSEA. The CDR3 here is CSVAEDSNTEAFF. In nucleotides, the CDR3 is TGCAGCGTCGCGGAGGATTCGAACACTGAAGCTTTCTTT.

The J gene is TRBJ2-5, the V gene TRBV20-1, with TRBD2 matching over 7 bases. The CDR3 spans 19 residues. V lost 0 bases and J lost 4; bases outside the gene matches: 20. The germline V gene has CDR1 DFQATT and CDR2 SNEGSKA (reference sequence). The CDR3 loop is CSARDRRTRGSVSRETQYF. CDR3 in DNA: TGCAGTGCTAGAGATCGTAGGACACGCGGGAGCGTTTCTAGAGAGACCCAGTACTTC.

This clonotype showed up just a few times. CDR3 sequence: CASSYSIARNTGELFF. The CDR3 DNA is TGTGCCAGCAGTTACTCGATAGCTAGGAACACCGGGGAGCTGTTTTTT. The chain carries TRBV6-6 and TRBJ2-2, with no clear D. V lost 0 bases to trimming and J lost 1 base, with 9 bases between them. The CDR3 runs 16 residues. Per germline, CDR1 MNHNY and CDR2 SVGAGI (reference sequence).

The V gene is TRBV19, the J gene TRBJ1-2; TRBD1 aligns across 7 bases. Trimming removed 7 bases from V and 6 bases from J; junction bases left unmatched: 11. There are 14 residues in the CDR3. The germline gives CDR1 LNHDA, CDR2 SQIVND (reference sequence). The CDR3 loop reads CASNARGQFDGYTF. The CDR3 DNA sequence: TGTGCCAGTAACGCCAGGGGACAGTTTGATGGCTACACCTTC. The whole variable domain, remainder taken from reference TRBV19 and TRBJ1-2, is DGGITQSPKYLFRKEGQNVTLSCEQNLNHDAMYWYRQDPGQGLRLIYYSQIVNDFQKGDIAEGYSVSREKKESFPLTVTSAQKNPTAFYLCASNARGQFDGYTFGSGTRLTVV.

This clonotype was counted at least ten times. J is TRBJ1-5 and V is TRBV20-1; D gene unclear. The germline CDR1 and CDR2 sequences are DFQATT and SNEGSKA (reference sequence). Trimming cost V 6 bases and J 2 bases, with 14 bases left between them. This CDR3 spans 14 amino acids. The CDR3 reads CSAREDSGNQPQHF. DNA of the CDR3: TGCAGTGCCCGGGAGGATTCAGGCAATCAGCCCCAGCATTTT.

The chain uses TRBV29-1 and TRBJ2-1; D uncertain. Trimming cost V 4 bases and J 4 bases, with 11 bases left between them. This CDR3 has 13 amino acids. Germline V gene sequence: CDR1 SQVTM, CDR2 ANQGSEA. CDR3 in amino acids: CSVALDKYNEQFF. CDR3 sequence (DNA): TGCAGCGTTGCCCTCGACAAGTACAATGAGCAGTTCTTC.

This clonotype was seen at least ten times. This rearrangement joins TRBV10-3 to TRBJ1-3; D is perhaps TRBD1 (6 bases). The germline gives CDR1 ENHRY, CDR2 SYGVKD. V shed 4 bases and J shed 5 bases, with 18 bases lying between them. This CDR3 is 16 amino acids long. CDR3 protein: CAISVGEGGSRNTIYF. CDR3 nucleotide sequence: TGTGCCATCAGTGTTGGCGAGGGGGGCTCGAGAAACACCATATATTTT.

This clonotype was counted ten times or more. This chain joins TRBV19 and TRBJ1-2; weak D call: TRBD1 (5 bases). Germline lookup yields CDR1 LNHDA and CDR2 SQIVND (reference sequence). V lost 7 bases and J lost 7, with 22 bases in between. This CDR3 spans 15 amino acids. The CDR3 reads CASNRPGTEPGGYTF. In DNA form, the CDR3 reads TGTGCCAGTAACAGACCCGGGACGGAGCCCGGTGGCTACACCTTC.

The sample holds a few counts of this clonotype. An end of the junction differs from the germline gene, which may be a read error. This chain connects TRBV10-3 to TRBJ1-1; D is uncertain. Germline loops: CDR1 ENHRY, CDR2 SYGVKD. CDR3 length: 14 amino acids. The CDR3 bases are TGTGCCAGCAGTTTCGTCCAAAGCGACACTGAAGCTTTCTTT. This gives the protein CASSFVQSDTEAFF.

At least ten counts were recorded for this clonotype. V gene TRBV5-1 combines with J gene TRBJ2-5; D is undetermined. CDR1 is SGHRS and CDR2 is YFSETQ in the germline V gene. The V end was cut by 0 bases, the J end by 2 bases, with 14 bases between. The CDR3 is made up of 16 amino acids. The CDR3 region is CASSLGTDSVQETQYF. CDR3 bases: TGCGCCAGCAGCTTGGGGACCGATTCAGTTCAAGAGACCCAGTACTTC.

The chain couples TRBV11-1 to TRBJ1-6, with 10 positions matching TRBD1. V lost 4 bases to trimming and J lost 7 bases; unmatched junction nucleotides: 4. CDR1 and CDR2 from the germline V gene are SGHAT and FQDESV (reference sequence). This CDR3 is 15 amino acids long. The CDR3 bases are TGTGCCAGCAGCTCGGACAGGGGGGGGAATTCACCCCTCCACTTT. Its protein is CASSSDRGGNSPLHF.

V and J are TRBV2 and TRBJ2-3, with TRBD2 as a possible D gene (6 bases). The ends were cut back, 7 bases at V and 4 bases at J, with 15 bases in the middle. Per germline, CDR1 SNHLY and CDR2 FYNNEI. This CDR3 contains 14 residues. For the CDR3, the DNA is TGTGCCAGCACTGGGGGGACCAGCGCAGATACGCAGTATTTT. Amino acids: CASTGGTSADTQYF.

This clonotype appeared a single time. This may come from a read error, since a much larger clone is one base off. CDR3 in DNA: TGTGCCAGCAGCTTAGAGATAGGGAAGGAAGAGCAGTACTTC. Protein sequence: CASSLEIGKEEQYF. J is TRBJ2-7 and V is TRBV7-8; D uncertain. V lost 1 base and J lost 7, with 14 bases in between. This CDR3 has 14 amino acids. The germline V gene has CDR1 SGHVS and CDR2 FQNEAQ.

This clonotype has at least ten counts. This rearrangement joins TRBV5-1 to TRBJ1-1, with D uncertain. Germline loops: CDR1 SGHRS, CDR2 YFSETQ. The CDR3 is made up of 14 amino acids. V lost 4 bases and J 1 base, leaving 11 bases between the germline ends. DNA for the CDR3: TGCGCCAGCAGCCGTCGGCAGGAGAACACTGAAGCTTTCTTT. Translated, it gives CASSRRQENTEAFF. Combining the CDR3 with reference TRBV5-1 and TRBJ1-1 gives the whole variable domain KAGVTQTPRYLIKTRGQQVTLSCSPISGHRSVSWYQQTPGQGLQFLFEYFSETQRNKGNFPGRFSGRQFSNSRSEMNVSTLELGDSALYLCASSRRQENTEAFFGQGTRLTVV.